The source of this T cell receptor beta chain is a study of blood T cell repertoires in COVID-19. Looking at the study overall: The origin of the acute and convalescent COVID-19 samples was the United States, Italy and Spain. PBMCs, B-cell-depleted T cells, or T cells were the source of the cDNA or gDNA that made up the material.

The CDR3 extends over 11 amino acids. J was trimmed by 10 bases and V by 9 bases; bases with no gene match: 6. CDR1 is LNHDA and CDR2 is SQIVND in the germline V gene (reference sequence). Authors' analysis steps: Nucleated cell number was recorded as an estimate derived from reference gene primer amplification. The assay was immunoSEQ multiplex PCR, and TCRdb's table has in-frame clones only and misses some. V and J calls and clone size follow that table, whereas D and trimming were derived from the DNA. The sample contains some 370,000 clones, 90% of which appear only once. Sequencing was done on a sample of peripheral blood. The TCR comes from a man between 18 and 35 years old with active or convalescent COVID-19. V and J are TRBV19 and TRBJ2-1; TRBD2 matches 7 bases. The CDR3 spells CARGEGLEQFF. The CDR3 region has the DNA TGTGCCAGAGGGGAGGGCCTCGAGCAGTTCTTC.